This T cell receptor (beta chain) derives from a study of T cell responses to AZD1222 COVID-19 vaccine. Study-level points and caveats: Spike-specific TCR breadth and depth went up after people got two AZD1222 doses. With dominance at 160-218 and 743-854, vaccine-associated CD4 TCRs spanned spike.

Only in-frame clones appear in the TCRdb table, and some are missing; sequencing was by immunoSEQ multiplex PCR. The sample carries 85,000 to 100,000 clones, 85% to 90% recorded once. Worth noting for this clone: The antigen is unknown.

This CDR3 comprises 14 residues. The germline CDR1 and CDR2 sequences are KGHSH and LQKENI. V shed 8 bases and J 8 bases; nucleotides not matched to a gene: 12. Sequenced material: peripheral blood, taken 28 days after the second AZD1222 dose. This TCR came from an adult who received the AZD1222 COVID-19 vaccine. The chain joins TRBV18 to TRBJ1-1; TRBD1 agrees at 9 bases. The CDR3 protein is CASRQTTGGVEAFF. CDR3 nucleotide sequence: TGTGCCAGCCGACAAACGACAGGGGGGGTGGAAGCTTTCTTT.